The present T cell receptor (beta chain) was sequenced within a study of blood T cell repertoires in COVID-19 (TCRdb year 2020). Regarding the research as a whole: The collaborator samples originated in the United States, Italy and Spain and spanned the acute and convalescent phases of COVID-19. The prospective study material was composed of cDNA or gDNA derived from T cells, B-cell-depleted T cells, or PBMCs. Deeply sampled blood TCRbeta repertoires from subjects exposed to, actively infected with, or recovered from COVID-19 were included in the dataset. The repertoires were released in a freely available public database intended as a resource for research on the immune response to SARS-CoV-2. Samples came from the ongoing ImmuneRACE study (first 160 participants) plus 1,254 subjects from 6 global collaborators. The sample metadata nearly always contained a de-identified subject ID, COVID-19 status, age in years and sex. HLA class I and class II types, where available, came from metadata supplied by the sample provider rather than from assay-based typing. Overall study results and their limits: How much clinical and demographic metadata was included differed by source and by participant, and the metadata was provided uncurated.

On this clone itself: The specificity of this receptor is unknown. One base away there is no much larger clone; base qualities are not given.

The immunoSEQ Assay, a bias-controlled multiplex PCR, was used to amplify TCRbeta CDR3 regions from genomic DNA. For the original study's pipeline: Nucleated cell counts per sample were estimated from amplification of reference gene primers within the assay. Sequence reads were collapsed and filtered to measure the absolute abundance of every unique TCRbeta CDR3 rearrangement. For each sample, productive Simpson clonality was calculated by taking the square root of Simpson's diversity index across productive rearrangements. TCRdb re-hosts the immuneACCESS table, in-frame sequences only. Its copies lack some clones; in the studies checked, an unresolved V gene accounts for under half of them, and the cause for the rest is not known. V and J calls and clone size are as listed in that table; D and trimming were resolved from the DNA. In this sample the table shows approximately 130,000 clones, roughly 91% of which occur a single time. In total, the top ten clones hold approximately 1.4% of the sample.

The collaborating institutions used their own protocols to collect whole blood in K2EDTA tubes. For TCRbeta analysis, collaborator samples were shipped as frozen whole blood, as isolated PBMCs, or as DNA extracted from either sample type. The sequenced sample was peripheral blood. This clonotype was obtained from a human donor in a cohort sampled during active COVID-19.

The CDR3 reads as follows: CASSFRGSWETQYF. The DNA sequence is TGTGCCAGCAGCTTCCGGGGGTCATGGGAGACCCAGTACTTC. The rearrangement combines TRBV7-2 with TRBJ2-5; the D segment could be TRBD2, given 6 matching bases. The germline V gene provides CDR1 SGHTA and CDR2 FQGNSA. The V end loses 3 bases and the J end loses 5 bases, and a stretch of 13 bases separates them. The CDR3 holds 14 amino acids from the cysteine to the phenylalanine. Kept here is only the CDR3 DNA, which spans 42 bases and is read in frame from base 1. The CDR3, completed at both ends by the reference TRBV7-2 and TRBJ2-5 genes, gives the full variable domain GAGVSQSPSNKVTEKGKDVELRCDPISGHTALYWYRQSLGQGLEFLIYFQGNSAPDKSGLPSDRFSAERTGGSVSTLTIQRTQQEDSAVYLCASSFRGSWETQYFGPGTRLLVL.